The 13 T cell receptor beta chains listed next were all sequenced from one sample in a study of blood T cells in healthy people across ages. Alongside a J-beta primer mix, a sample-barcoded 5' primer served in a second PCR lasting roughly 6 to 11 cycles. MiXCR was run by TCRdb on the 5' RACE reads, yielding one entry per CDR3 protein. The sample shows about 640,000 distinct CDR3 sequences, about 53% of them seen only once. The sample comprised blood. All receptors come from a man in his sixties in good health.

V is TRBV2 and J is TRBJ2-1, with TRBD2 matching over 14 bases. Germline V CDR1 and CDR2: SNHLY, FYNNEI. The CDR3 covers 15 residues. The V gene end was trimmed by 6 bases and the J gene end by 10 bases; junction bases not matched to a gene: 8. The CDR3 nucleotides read TGTGCCAGCAGCTTGGGACTAGCGGGGGTCAAGGAGCAGTTCTTC. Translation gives CASSLGLAGVKEQFF.

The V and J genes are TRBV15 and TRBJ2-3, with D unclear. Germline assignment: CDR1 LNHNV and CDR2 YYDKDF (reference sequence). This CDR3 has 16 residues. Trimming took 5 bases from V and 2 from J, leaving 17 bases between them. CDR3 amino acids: CATSPQSPHLTDTQYF. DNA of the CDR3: TGTGCCACCAGCCCGCAGAGTCCCCACCTCACAGATACGCAGTATTTT.

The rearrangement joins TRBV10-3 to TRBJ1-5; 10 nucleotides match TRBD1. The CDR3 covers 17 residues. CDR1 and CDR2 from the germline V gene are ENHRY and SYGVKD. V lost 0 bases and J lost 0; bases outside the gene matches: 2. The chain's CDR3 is CAISESGQGPSNQPQHF. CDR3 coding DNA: TGTGCCATCAGTGAGTCGGGACAGGGGCCTAGCAATCAGCCCCAGCATTTT.

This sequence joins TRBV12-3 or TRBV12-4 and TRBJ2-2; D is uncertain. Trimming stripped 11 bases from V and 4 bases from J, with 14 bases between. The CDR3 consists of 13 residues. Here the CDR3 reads CAGAPRATGELFF. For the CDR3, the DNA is TGTGCCGGAGCCCCACGGGCCACCGGGGAGCTGTTTTTT.

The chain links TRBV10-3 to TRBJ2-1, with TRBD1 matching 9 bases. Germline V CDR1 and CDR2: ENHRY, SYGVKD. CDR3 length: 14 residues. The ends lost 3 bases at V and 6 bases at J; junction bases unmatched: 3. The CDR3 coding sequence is TGTGCCATCAGTGAACAGGGGGCCCCCAATGAGCAGTTCTTC. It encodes CAISEQGAPNEQFF.

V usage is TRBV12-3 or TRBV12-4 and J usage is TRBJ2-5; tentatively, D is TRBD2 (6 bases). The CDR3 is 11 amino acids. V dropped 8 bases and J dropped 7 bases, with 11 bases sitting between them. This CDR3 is CASSSGGTQYF. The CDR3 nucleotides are TGTGCCAGCTCATCCGGGGGGACCCAGTACTTC.

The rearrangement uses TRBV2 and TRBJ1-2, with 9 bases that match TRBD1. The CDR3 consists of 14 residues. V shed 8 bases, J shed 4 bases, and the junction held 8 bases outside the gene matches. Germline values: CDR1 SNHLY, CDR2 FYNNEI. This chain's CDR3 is CASSPDRGPYGYTF. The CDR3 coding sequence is TGTGCCAGCTCCCCGGACAGGGGCCCCTATGGCTACACCTTC.

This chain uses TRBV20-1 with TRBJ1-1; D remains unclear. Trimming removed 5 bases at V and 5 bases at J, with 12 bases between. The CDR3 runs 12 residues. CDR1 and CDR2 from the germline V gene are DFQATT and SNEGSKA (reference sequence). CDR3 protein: CSAEGRRTEAFF. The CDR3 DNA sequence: TGCAGTGCTGAGGGTAGACGGACTGAAGCTTTCTTT.

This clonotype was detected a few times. The CDR3 here is CASSPGLQSDTQYF. CDR3 DNA sequence: TGTGCCAGCAGTCCCGGGCTACAGTCCGATACGCAGTATTTT. This sequence joins TRBV7-6 and TRBJ2-3, with D hard to call. The CDR3 is made up of 14 amino acids. Trimming cost V 6 bases and J 6 bases, with 16 bases left between them. Germline CDR1 reads SGHVS; CDR2 reads FNYEAQ.

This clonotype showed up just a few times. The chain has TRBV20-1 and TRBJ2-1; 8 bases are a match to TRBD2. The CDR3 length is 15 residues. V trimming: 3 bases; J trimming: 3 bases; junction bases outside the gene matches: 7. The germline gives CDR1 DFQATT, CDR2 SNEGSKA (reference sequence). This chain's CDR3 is CSASLGGGHYNEQFF. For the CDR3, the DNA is TGCAGTGCTAGTTTAGGCGGGGGGCACTACAATGAGCAGTTCTTC.

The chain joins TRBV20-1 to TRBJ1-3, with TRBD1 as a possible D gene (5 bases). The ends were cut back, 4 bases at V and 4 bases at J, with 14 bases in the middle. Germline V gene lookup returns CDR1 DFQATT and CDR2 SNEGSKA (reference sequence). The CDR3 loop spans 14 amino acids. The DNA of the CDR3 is TGCAGTGCTACCCCGCCAGGGAGGGGAAACACCATATATTTT. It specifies CSATPPGRGNTIYF.

CDR3 in amino acids: CASSRSLAGAQETQFF. The CDR3, as DNA: TGCGCCAGCAGCCGTTCACTAGCGGGGGCTCAAGAGACCCAGTTCTTC. J is TRBJ2-1 and V is TRBV4-1, with 11 nucleotides matching TRBD2. The CDR3 runs to 16 residues. J gave up 13 bases and V 4 bases, and 15 bases lay outside the gene matches. Germline V gene lookup returns CDR1 MGHRA and CDR2 YSYEKL.

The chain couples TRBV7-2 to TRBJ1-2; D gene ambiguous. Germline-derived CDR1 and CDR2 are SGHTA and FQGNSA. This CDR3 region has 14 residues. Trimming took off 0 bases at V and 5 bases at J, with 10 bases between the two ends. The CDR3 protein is CASSLAGPRYGYTF. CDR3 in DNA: TGTGCCAGCAGCTTAGCCGGGCCTAGATATGGCTACACCTTC.